The 20 T cell receptor beta chains below come from one sample, sequenced in a study of human T cells and chemical hapten exposure (dated by TCRdb to the early 2020s). Libraries were built with RACE. For sequencing, a NextSeq 500 was employed. TCRdb handled the public reads itself, with Q25 trimming in fastp and clone calling in MiXCR, and kept productive beta chains. When rows share a CDR3 protein, they turn into one entry using the most common DNA and genes. The sample contains about 57,000 distinct CDR3 sequences, 9.3% of them found a single time. The ten biggest clones cover more than 10% of the sample. What this sample's time point label stands for: patch test 1, 2 weeks after DPC sensitization. Per the publication, the treatment or condition label means: therapeutic diphenylcyclopropenone sensitization with weekly scalp DPC. The specimen comprised whole blood, sampled in connection with sensitization to the hapten diphenylcyclopropenone (DPC). The source is a middle-aged woman with alopecia areata. Some clones in this sample may be carry-over from other donors' samples.

The J gene is TRBJ1-4, the V gene TRBV29-1; the D is unclear. In germline, CDR1 is SQVTM, CDR2 ANQGSEA. The V and J ends lost 5 bases and 8 bases respectively, with 9 bases between them. The CDR3 is made up of 11 amino acids. CDR3 DNA sequence: TGCAGCGTTAGGACGGGAGAAAAACTGTTTTTT. This gives the protein CSVRTGEKLFF.

J is TRBJ1-1 and V is TRBV20-1; D not certain. Trimming removed 3 bases at V and 5 bases at J, with 16 bases between. The CDR3 length is 14 residues. Germline V gene sequence: CDR1 DFQATT, CDR2 SNEGSKA (reference sequence). The CDR3 spells CSAREGGRRTEAFF. DNA of the CDR3: TGCAGTGCTAGGGAGGGTGGCAGAAGGACTGAAGCTTTCTTT.

This clonotype was observed many times. V is TRBV2 and J is TRBJ2-7; TRBD2 matches 8 bases. This CDR3 has 14 amino acids. V shed 3 bases, J shed 4 bases, and the junction held 5 bases outside the gene matches. CDR1 is SNHLY and CDR2 is FYNNEI in the germline V gene. Here the CDR3 reads CASSDFPSGYEQYF. The CDR3 DNA is TGTGCCAGCAGTGATTTCCCTAGCGGGTACGAGCAGTACTTC.

This clonotype was observed a few times. The chain recombines TRBV29-1 with TRBJ2-1; no clear D gene. CDR3 length: 13 amino acids. The V end was cut by 3 bases, the J end by 0 bases, with 6 bases between. Germline CDR1 and CDR2: SQVTM and ANQGSEA. The CDR3 region is CSVESSSYNEQFF. The DNA of the CDR3 is TGCAGCGTTGAGAGCAGCTCCTACAATGAGCAGTTCTTC.

This clonotype was detected a few times. The chain recombines TRBV14 with TRBJ2-3; 7 bases agree with TRBD2. The J segment lost 2 bases and the V segment lost 1 base, leaving 9 bases of the junction unmatched. The CDR3 is 17 amino acids. Germline-derived CDR1 and CDR2 are SGHDN and FVKESK. CDR3 sequence reads: CASSQVSPAGPTDTQYF. As DNA, the CDR3 is TGTGCCAGCAGCCAAGTATCCCCAGCGGGGCCCACAGATACGCAGTATTTT.

About this clonotype itself: This may be a read error, as it is one base from a much larger clone. This chain joins TRBV6-5 and TRBJ2-7, with a possible D match to TRBD1 (6 bases). Trimming stripped 4 bases from V and 0 bases from J, with 13 bases between. The CDR3 consists of 15 residues. CDR1 is MNHEY, CDR2 SVGAGI, per germline. The CDR3: CASSSDRPSSYEQYF. CDR3 coding DNA: TGTGCCAGCAGTTCGGACAGACCAAGCTCCTACGAGCAGTACTTC.

The chain has TRBV7-2 and TRBJ2-6; possibly TRBD2 for D (5 bases). The CDR3 extends over 16 amino acids. Germline lookup yields CDR1 SGHTA and CDR2 FQGNSA. The V end was cut by 5 bases, the J end by 2 bases, with 13 bases between. The CDR3, as DNA: TGTGCCAGCAGCCCCTCGGGGAAGGCTGGGGCCAACGTCCTGACTTTC. Its protein product is CASSPSGKAGANVLTF. The whole variable domain, filled in from reference TRBV7-2 and TRBJ2-6, reads GAGVSQSPSNKVTEKGKDVELRCDPISGHTALYWYRQSLGQGLEFLIYFQGNSAPDKSGLPSDRFSAERTGGSVSTLTIQRTQQEDSAVYLCASSPSGKAGANVLTFGAGSRLTVL.

The table lists this clonotype with many counts. V and J are TRBV4-2 and TRBJ2-2, with 10 bases fitting TRBD2. With V trimmed by 3 bases and J by 6 bases, 25 bases remained unmatched. The CDR3 loop spans 22 amino acids. The germline CDR1 and CDR2 sequences are LGHNA and YNFKEQ. For the CDR3, the DNA is TGTGCCAGCAGCCACGGTAGAGCCGGGACTAGCGTGGACGGATTTGAAGCCGGGGAGCTGTTTTTT. Translation: CASSHGRAGTSVDGFEAGELFF.

This clonotype was recorded at least ten times. In DNA form, the CDR3 reads TGTGCCAGCAGTTACTCGACAACTAGCGGAGGGGACGAGCAGTACTTC. Amino acids: CASSYSTTSGGDEQYF. The rearrangement uses TRBV6-2 or TRBV6-3 and TRBJ2-7; 8 bases agree with TRBD2. Trimming at V came to 0 bases and at J to 5 bases, leaving 9 bases not matched to a gene. CDR3 length: 16 amino acids. Germline loops: CDR1 MNHEY, CDR2 SVGEGT.

This clonotype was picked up a small number of times. J is TRBJ2-5 and V is TRBV4-1; the D is unclear. The CDR3 length is 11 residues. Between the trimmed V and J ends, which lost 2 bases and 6 bases, there was a span of 4 bases. Germline V gene sequence: CDR1 MGHRA, CDR2 YSYEKL. The CDR3 coding sequence is TGCGCCAGCAGCCAACCGCAGACCCAGTACTTC. Residues: CASSQPQTQYF.

This clonotype was seen at least ten times. This chain joins TRBV7-2 and TRBJ2-3, with TRBD2 matching 7 bases. The CDR3 consists of 15 residues. Germline V CDR1 and CDR2: SGHTA, FQGNSA. Germline trimming cut 4 bases from V and 2 bases from J; bases unmatched to any gene: 6. The CDR3 nucleotides read TGTGCCAGCAGCTCCCGAGCGGGGTCCACAGATACGCAGTATTTT. The encoded protein is CASSSRAGSTDTQYF.

This clonotype came up many times. V gene TRBV10-3 combines with J gene TRBJ2-7; tentative D call: TRBD1 (6 bases). CDR1 ENHRY and CDR2 SYGVKD come from the germline V gene. The CDR3 spans 16 residues. Trimming stripped 1 base from V and 6 bases from J, with 19 bases between. The CDR3 spells CAISELEGTFGSEQYF. The CDR3 nucleotides are TGTGCCATCAGTGAGTTAGAAGGGACATTCGGTAGCGAGCAGTACTTC.

This rearrangement joins TRBV4-1 to TRBJ1-2, with D possibly being TRBD1 (6 bases). V gave up 0 bases and J gave up 4 bases, with 6 bases separating them. CDR3 size: 13 residues. CDR1 and CDR2 (germline): MGHRA, YSYEKL. The CDR3 nucleotides are TGCGCCAGCAGCCAAGACAGGGGCTATGGCTACACCTTC. It yields the protein CASSQDRGYGYTF.

This clonotype was found many times. The chain recombines TRBV20-1 with TRBJ1-4; TRBD1 agrees at 7 bases. The germline V gene has CDR1 DFQATT and CDR2 SNEGSKA (reference sequence). The CDR3 has 14 amino acids. Trimming removed 4 bases from V and 0 bases from J; junction bases left unmatched: 2. The chain's CDR3 is CSATDRATNEKLFF. Here the CDR3 DNA reads TGCAGTGCTACTGACAGGGCAACTAATGAAAAACTGTTTTTT.

This clonotype was detected ten times or more. The rearrangement uses TRBV12-3 or TRBV12-4 and TRBJ1-5; no definite D call. The CDR3 is 14 amino acids. V dropped 5 bases and J dropped 3 bases, with 11 bases sitting between them. The CDR3: CASSIPGYNQPQHF. CDR3 DNA sequence: TGTGCCAGCAGTATACCGGGGTACAATCAGCCCCAGCATTTT.

This clonotype came up many times. The V and J genes are TRBV7-9 and TRBJ2-1; D gene unclear. The CDR3 totals 15 residues. The germline V and J ends were trimmed by 2 bases and 3 bases, with 11 bases remaining between them. Per the germline V gene, CDR1 is SEHNR and CDR2 is FQNEAQ (reference sequence). The CDR3 reads CASSLRVGRYNEQFF. In DNA form, the CDR3 reads TGTGCCAGCAGCTTACGAGTGGGTCGCTACAATGAGCAGTTCTTC.

This clonotype was counted many times. The chain is built from TRBV6-2 or TRBV6-3 and TRBJ2-3; 11 nucleotides agree with TRBD1. V shed 7 bases, J shed 4 bases, and the junction held 4 bases outside the gene matches. The CDR3 spans 14 residues. CDR1 and CDR2 from the germline V gene are MNHEY and SVGEGT. The CDR3 loop reads CASKRTGGADTQYF. The CDR3 bases are TGTGCCAGCAAGAGGACAGGGGGCGCAGATACGCAGTATTTT.

This clonotype was picked up many times. This sequence joins TRBV7-6 and TRBJ1-1, with D perhaps matching TRBD1 (5 bases). Trimming took 5 bases from V and 1 from J, leaving 17 bases between them. The CDR3 is 16 amino acids. The germline V gene has CDR1 SGHVS and CDR2 FNYEAQ. CDR3 sequence (DNA): TGTGCCAGCAGCCCTAGTCGGCCAGGGAAGAACACTGAAGCTTTCTTT. Residues: CASSPSRPGKNTEAFF.

This clonotype was seen repeatedly, ten times or more. The chain combines TRBV10-2 with TRBJ1-5; D not certain. Germline-derived CDR1 and CDR2 are WSHSY and SAAADI. The CDR3 extends over 15 amino acids. V was pared by 4 bases and J by 0 bases, with 10 bases between. CDR3 amino acids: CASSVSLNSNQPQHF. The DNA of the CDR3 is TGCGCCAGCAGTGTTTCGCTGAATAGCAATCAGCCCCAGCATTTT.

The genes are TRBV7-9 and TRBJ1-2; no reliable D call. This CDR3 has 13 residues. Trimming pared 2 bases from V and 4 bases from J, leaving 8 bases between. CDR1 and CDR2 from the germline V gene are SEHNR and FQNEAQ (reference sequence). CDR3 protein: CASSLRTGYGYTF. The DNA of the CDR3 is TGTGCCAGCAGCTTACGGACGGGCTATGGCTACACCTTC.